This TCR beta chain was profiled in a study of Tregs in tolerant kidney transplant recipients. V was shortened by 6 bases and J by 5 bases, with 14 bases between the two germline ends. Germline V gene data show CDR1 as WSHSY and CDR2 as SAAADI. This CDR3 has 14 amino acids. Sequenced by immunoSEQ multiplex PCR; TCRdb stores in-frame clones only, minus some. The sample lists 110,000 or so clones, almost 90% occurring once. The sequence was obtained from a human donor who received a combined kidney and bone marrow transplant. The genes are TRBV10-2 and TRBJ1-5, with TRBD1 as a possible D gene (6 bases). The sequenced sample was CD4+ T cells from blood, obtained before the transplant. CDR3 DNA: TGCGCCAGCAGCGTTACAGGGAAAGATCAGCCCCAGCATTTT. It is translated as CASSVTGKDQPQHF.